The 25 T cell receptor beta chains given below trace back to one sample, sequenced in a study of blood T cell repertoires in COVID-19. TCRdb keeps only in-frame clones here, not all; method: immunoSEQ multiplex PCR. The data contain about 270,000 clones, about 83% of them singletons. What was sequenced was peripheral blood. The receptors here all came from a woman aged 45-65 years who had recovered from COVID-19.

CDR3 region: CASSLGTVFYGYTF. The CDR3 region has the DNA TGTGCCAGCAGCTTAGGAACAGTGTTCTATGGCTACACCTTC. The gene calls are TRBV11-2 and TRBJ1-2, with no clear D. This CDR3 comprises 14 residues. Trimming took off 1 base at V and 4 bases at J, with 10 bases between the two ends. The germline V gene has CDR1 SGHAT and CDR2 FQNNGV.

This CDR3 reads CASKGPLEKLFF. The DNA of the CDR3 is TGTGCCAGCAAGGGGCCCCTTGAAAAACTGTTTTTT. The V call is TRBV28, the J call TRBJ1-4; D might be TRBD1 (5 bases). CDR1 and CDR2 from the germline V gene are MDHEN and SYDVKM. V was cut by 7 bases and J by 7 bases, with 10 bases left in between. This CDR3 comprises 12 residues.

The genes are TRBV28 and TRBJ1-3; 8 nucleotides match TRBD1. There are 16 residues in the CDR3. Losses at the gene ends were 6 bases for V and 4 bases for J; bases not matched to a gene: 11. Germline V lookup: CDR1 MDHEN, CDR2 SYDVKM. The CDR3 nucleotides read TGTGCCAGCAGAGATTACTCAGGGGGCGCGGGAAACACCATATATTTT. This encodes CASRDYSGGAGNTIYF.

The rearrangement links TRBV7-3 to TRBJ2-7; 7 nucleotides line up with TRBD2. Germline-derived CDR1 and CDR2 are SGHTA and FQGTGA. V lost 1 base, J lost 7 bases, and 13 bases stayed unmatched. CDR3 length: 16 residues. DNA for the CDR3: TGTGCCAGCAGCTTAATCGGTGGGAGGGCCCTTGGGGAGCAGTACTTC. Translating it yields CASSLIGGRALGEQYF.

This clone was seen a single time. The chain links TRBV5-4 to TRBJ1-4; 7 nucleotides align to TRBD1. There are 14 residues in the CDR3. Germline-derived CDR1 and CDR2 are SGHNT and YYREEE (reference sequence). The V gene end was trimmed by 2 bases and the J gene end by 6 bases; junction bases not matched to a gene: 4. The CDR3 loop is CASSLQGLDEKLFF. The CDR3 bases are TGTGCCAGCAGCTTACAGGGGCTGGATGAAAAACTGTTTTTT. The full variable domain, completed using reference TRBV5-4 and TRBJ1-4, is ETGVTQSPTHLIKTRGQQVTLRCSSQSGHNTVSWYQQALGQGPQFIFQYYREEENGRGNFPPRFSGLQFPNYSSELNVNALELDDSALYLCASSLQGLDEKLFFGSGTQLSVL.

The CDR3 region is CASSYRGYGYTF. CDR3 coding DNA: TGTGCCAGCAGTTACAGGGGATATGGCTACACCTTC. The V and J genes are TRBV28 and TRBJ1-2; TRBD1 agrees at 7 bases. The germline V gene encodes CDR1 MDHEN and CDR2 SYDVKM. J was trimmed by 5 bases and V by 4 bases; bases with no gene match: 1. The CDR3 has 12 residues.

The genes are TRBV6-5 and TRBJ1-5; no definite D call. The CDR3 contains 12 residues. Trimming cost V 6 bases and J 3 bases, with 6 bases left between them. Germline V gene sequence: CDR1 MNHEY, CDR2 SVGAGI. The DNA of the CDR3 is TGTGCCAGCAGAGCATCCAATCAGCCCCAGCATTTT. As protein: CASRASNQPQHF.

The chain carries TRBV9 and TRBJ1-6; 8 bases match TRBD1. The CDR3 has 15 residues. Germline CDR1 reads SGDLS; CDR2 reads YYNGEE. Trimming at V came to 4 bases and at J to 9 bases, leaving 9 bases not matched to a gene. The DNA for the CDR3 is TGTGCCAGCAGCCCTGGCGAGACAGGGGCTTCACCCCTCCACTTT. Its protein is CASSPGETGASPLHF.

CDR3 in DNA: TGTGCCATCACCACTAGCGGGGGGGCATCCTACAATGAGCAGTTCTTC. It encodes CAITTSGGASYNEQFF. The rearrangement links TRBV10-3 to TRBJ2-1; 13 nucleotides line up with TRBD2. The germline V gene has CDR1 ENHRY and CDR2 SYGVKD. V shed 7 bases, J shed 1 base, and the junction held 4 bases outside the gene matches. The CDR3 contains 16 residues.

This clone showed up many times. The V gene is TRBV4-1, the J gene TRBJ1-5; D is undetermined. The CDR3 extends over 16 amino acids. Trimming took 7 bases from V and 0 from J, leaving 16 bases between them. Germline CDR1 reads MGHRA; CDR2 reads YSYEKL. This chain's CDR3 is CASTEAVVLSNQPQHF. As DNA, the CDR3 is TGCGCCAGCACGGAGGCAGTGGTCCTTAGCAATCAGCCCCAGCATTTT.

This chain links TRBV5-6 with TRBJ1-2, with 7 bases that match TRBD1. CDR3 length: 14 amino acids. Trimming took 0 bases from V and 3 from J; bases not matched to a gene: 2. From germline, CDR1 is SGHDT and CDR2 YYEEEE. The CDR3 loop reads CASSLGDRDYGYTF. The CDR3, as DNA: TGTGCCAGCAGCTTGGGGGACAGAGACTATGGCTACACCTTC.

This chain links TRBV18 with TRBJ1-2, with TRBD1 matching over 8 bases. Germline-derived CDR1 and CDR2 are KGHSH and LQKENI. Germline trimming cut 5 bases from V and 8 bases from J; bases unmatched to any gene: 16. There are 16 residues in the CDR3. The CDR3 sequence: CASSSGQVRTEGGYTF. The CDR3 DNA reads as TGTGCCAGCTCATCGGGACAGGTCAGGACCGAGGGGGGCTACACCTTC.

This sequence joins TRBV6-2 or TRBV6-3 and TRBJ2-7; 9 nucleotides align to TRBD2. After removal of 6 bases from V and 4 bases from J, the junction contained 10 bases not matched to a gene. CDR1 is MNHEY, CDR2 SVGEGT, per germline. The CDR3 is 15 residues long. DNA for the CDR3: TGTGCCAGCAGCCTGCAAGGCGGGGGGGCTTACGAGCAGTACTTC. Amino acids: CASSLQGGGAYEQYF.

This sequence joins TRBV11-2 and TRBJ2-1; TRBD2 agrees at 8 bases. The germline V gene has CDR1 SGHAT and CDR2 FQNNGV. The ends lost 5 bases at V and 8 bases at J; junction bases unmatched: 8. The CDR3 sequence is 14 residues long. The DNA for the CDR3 is TGTGCCAGCAGCCTAAGCGGGAGTCGGGATGAGCAGTTCTTC. Its translation is CASSLSGSRDEQFF.

This chain connects TRBV29-1 to TRBJ1-3; D ambiguous. The germline V gene encodes CDR1 SQVTM and CDR2 ANQGSEA. This CDR3 is 13 amino acids long. Trimming pared 2 bases from V and 1 base from J, leaving 6 bases between. The chain's CDR3 is CSVELGSGNTIYF. CDR3 DNA: TGCAGCGTTGAACTCGGTTCTGGAAACACCATATATTTT. Full variable domain (rest looked up from reference TRBV29-1 and TRBJ1-3): SAVISQKPSRDICQRGTSLTIQCQVDSQVTMMFWYRQQPGQSLTLIATANQGSEATYESGFVIDKFPISRPNLTFSTLTVSNMSPEDSSIYLCSVELGSGNTIYFGEGSWLTVV.

This clone was picked up one time. The rearrangement joins TRBV27 to TRBJ1-4; D uncertain. The CDR3 is 12 residues long. The germline V and J ends were trimmed by 4 bases and 7 bases, with 7 bases remaining between them. Germline CDR1 reads MNHEY; CDR2 reads SMNVEV (reference sequence). CDR3 DNA: TGTGCCAGCAGTTATCCGGGTGAAAAACTGTTTTTT. Translated, it gives CASSYPGEKLFF.

The gene calls are TRBV9 and TRBJ2-2; 8 bases map to TRBD2. The CDR3 has 17 residues. V shed 3 bases and J 0 bases; nucleotides not matched to a gene: 7. Germline V gives CDR1 SGDLS, CDR2 YYNGEE. CDR3 protein: CASSAVRGGTNTGELFF. CDR3 bases: TGTGCCAGCAGCGCGGTCCGGGGGGGGACGAACACCGGGGAGCTGTTTTTT.

This chain uses TRBV18 with TRBJ1-2; 7 nucleotides line up with TRBD1. The CDR3 runs 19 residues. Germline V gene data show CDR1 as KGHSH and CDR2 as LQKENI. V gave up 0 bases and J gave up 4 bases; unmatched junction bases: 17. CDR3 region: CASSPPPSRGRFSTYGYTF. CDR3 DNA sequence: TGTGCCAGCTCACCACCTCCTAGTAGGGGGCGGTTTAGTACCTATGGCTACACCTTC.

The V call is TRBV4-3, the J call TRBJ2-7; a weak D match, TRBD2 (6 bases). Germline assignment: CDR1 LGHNA and CDR2 YSLEER. This CDR3 has 16 amino acids. V lost 1 base to trimming and J lost 7 bases, with 20 bases between them. CDR3 protein: CASSQGLAGKAGEQYF. The CDR3 DNA reads TGCGCCAGCAGCCAAGGGCTAGCCGGGAAGGCGGGGGAGCAGTACTTC.

The rearrangement links TRBV30 to TRBJ1-2; the match to TRBD1 covers 7 bases. V was pared by 6 bases and J by 8 bases, with 6 bases of the junction left unmatched. Germline loops: CDR1 GTSNPN, CDR2 SVGIG (reference sequence). This CDR3 is 11 amino acids long. The CDR3 coding sequence is TGTGCCTGCCATGGGACAGCGGGCTACACCTTC. Residues: CACHGTAGYTF.

As for this clone: Sequence at one end of the junction differs from germline and may be a read error. Additional DNA sequences in this sample encode the identical CDR3. The gene calls are TRBV9 and TRBJ2-7; TRBD2 might be the D (6 bases). Germline V gene lookup returns CDR1 SGDLS and CDR2 YYNGEE. The CDR3 length is 14 residues. The CDR3 here is CASSVDGRPYEQYF. In DNA form, the CDR3 reads TGTGCCAGCAGCGTAGATGGGAGGCCCTACGAGCAATACTTC.

CDR3 nucleotides: TGTGCCAGCAGTTTGTCAGGGTATGGCACTGAAGCTTTCTTT. It is translated as CASSLSGYGTEAFF. The V call is TRBV28, the J call TRBJ1-1; tentative D call: TRBD1 (5 bases). CDR3 length: 14 residues. Germline values: CDR1 MDHEN, CDR2 SYDVKM. Trimming took 3 bases from V and 4 from J, leaving 12 bases between them.

Concerning this clone itself: The same CDR3 can be traced to other DNA sequences in this sample. The V gene is TRBV27, the J gene TRBJ2-7; D unclear. CDR3 length: 13 amino acids. Germline assignment: CDR1 MNHEY and CDR2 SMNVEV (reference sequence). The ends were cut back, 2 bases at V and 0 bases at J, with 5 bases in the middle. In nucleotides, the CDR3 is TGTGCCAGCAGTTTAGGGCGCTCCTACGAGCAGTACTTC. It codes for CASSLGRSYEQYF.

V and J are TRBV10-3 and TRBJ1-6; the D is unclear. The CDR3 runs 14 residues. The V gene's germline CDR1 is ENHRY and CDR2 SYGVKD. V shed 6 bases and J shed 0 bases, with 6 bases lying between them. The CDR3 coding sequence is TGTGCCATCAGGGCAAGCTCCTATAATTCACCCCTCCACTTT. Its translation: CAIRASSYNSPLHF.

The chain uses TRBV7-2 and TRBJ2-2, with D possibly being TRBD1 (5 bases). The V gene lost 7 bases and the J gene lost 1 base, with 16 bases spanning the gap. The CDR3 is 16 residues long. The V gene's germline CDR1 is SGHTA and CDR2 FQGNSA. CDR3 DNA: TGTGCCAGCACCGAAATAAACAGGTTGAACACCGGGGAGCTGTTTTTT. This codes for CASTEINRLNTGELFF. Complete variable domain (other parts from reference TRBV7-2 and TRBJ2-2): GAGVSQSPSNKVTEKGKDVELRCDPISGHTALYWYRQSLGQGLEFLIYFQGNSAPDKSGLPSDRFSAERTGGSVSTLTIQRTQQEDSAVYLCASTEINRLNTGELFFGEGSRLTVL.